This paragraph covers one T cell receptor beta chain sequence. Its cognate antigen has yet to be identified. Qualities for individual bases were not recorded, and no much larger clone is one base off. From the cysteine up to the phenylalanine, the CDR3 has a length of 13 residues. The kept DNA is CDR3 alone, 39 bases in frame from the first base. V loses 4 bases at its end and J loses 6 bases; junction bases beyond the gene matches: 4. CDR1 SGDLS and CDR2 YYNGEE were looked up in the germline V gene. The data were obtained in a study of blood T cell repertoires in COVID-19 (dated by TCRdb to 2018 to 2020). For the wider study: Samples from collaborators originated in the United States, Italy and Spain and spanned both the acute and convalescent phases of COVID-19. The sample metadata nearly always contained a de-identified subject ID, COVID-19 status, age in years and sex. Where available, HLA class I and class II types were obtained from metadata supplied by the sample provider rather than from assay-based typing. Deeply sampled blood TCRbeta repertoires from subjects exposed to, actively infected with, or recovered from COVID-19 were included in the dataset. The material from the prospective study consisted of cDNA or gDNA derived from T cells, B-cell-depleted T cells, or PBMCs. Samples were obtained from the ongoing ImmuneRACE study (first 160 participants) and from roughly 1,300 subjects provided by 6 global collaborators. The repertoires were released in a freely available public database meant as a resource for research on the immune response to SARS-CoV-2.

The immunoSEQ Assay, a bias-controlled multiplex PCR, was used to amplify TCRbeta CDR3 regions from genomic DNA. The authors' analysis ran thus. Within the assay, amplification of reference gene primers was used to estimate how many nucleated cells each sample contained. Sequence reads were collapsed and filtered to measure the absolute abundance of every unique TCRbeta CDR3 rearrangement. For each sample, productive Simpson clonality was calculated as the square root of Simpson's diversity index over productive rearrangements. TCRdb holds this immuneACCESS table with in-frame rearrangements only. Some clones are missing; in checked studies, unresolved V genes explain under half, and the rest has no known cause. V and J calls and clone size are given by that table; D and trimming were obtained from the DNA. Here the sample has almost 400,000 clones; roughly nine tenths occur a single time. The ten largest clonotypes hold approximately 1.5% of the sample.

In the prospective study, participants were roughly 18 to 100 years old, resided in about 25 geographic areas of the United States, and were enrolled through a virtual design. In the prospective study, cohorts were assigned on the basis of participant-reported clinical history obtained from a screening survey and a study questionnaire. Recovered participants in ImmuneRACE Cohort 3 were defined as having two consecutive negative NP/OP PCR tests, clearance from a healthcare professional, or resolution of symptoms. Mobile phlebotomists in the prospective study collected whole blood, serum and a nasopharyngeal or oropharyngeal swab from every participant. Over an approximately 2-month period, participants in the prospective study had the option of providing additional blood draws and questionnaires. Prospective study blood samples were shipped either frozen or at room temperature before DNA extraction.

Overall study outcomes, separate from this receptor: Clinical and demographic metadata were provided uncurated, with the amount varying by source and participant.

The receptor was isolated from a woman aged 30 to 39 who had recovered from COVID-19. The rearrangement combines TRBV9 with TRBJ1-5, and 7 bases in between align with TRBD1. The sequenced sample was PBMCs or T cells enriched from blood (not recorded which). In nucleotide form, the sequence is TGTGCCAGCAGCCCACAGGGGACTCAGCCCCAGCATTTT. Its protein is CASSPQGTQPQHF.